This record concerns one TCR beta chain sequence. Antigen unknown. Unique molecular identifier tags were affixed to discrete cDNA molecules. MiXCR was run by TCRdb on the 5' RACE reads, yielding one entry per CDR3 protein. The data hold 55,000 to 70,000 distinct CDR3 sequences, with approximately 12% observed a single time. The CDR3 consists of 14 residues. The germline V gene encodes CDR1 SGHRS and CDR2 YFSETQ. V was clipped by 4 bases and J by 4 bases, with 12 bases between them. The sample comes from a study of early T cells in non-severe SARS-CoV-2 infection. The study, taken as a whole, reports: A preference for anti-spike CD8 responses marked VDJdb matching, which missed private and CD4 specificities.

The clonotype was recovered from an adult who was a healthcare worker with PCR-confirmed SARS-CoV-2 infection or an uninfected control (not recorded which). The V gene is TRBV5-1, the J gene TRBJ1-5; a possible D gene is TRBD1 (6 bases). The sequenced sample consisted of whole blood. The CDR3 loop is CASSLDSLNQPQHF. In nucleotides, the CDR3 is TGCGCCAGCAGCCTGGACAGCCTTAATCAGCCCCAGCATTTT.